This is a list of T cell receptor beta chains from one sample in a study of T cell repertoires in cytomegalovirus infection. TCRdb re-called the reads through MiXCR, storing one row per CDR3 protein. The sample has 150,000 to 190,000 distinct CDR3 sequences; about a quarter are singletons. The material sequenced was PBMCs. These TCRs come from a human donor in good health (CMV status not recorded). Some clones in this sample may be carry-over from other donors' samples. Both conserved end residues are part of each CDR3. The order of the fields is D gene, V gene, clone size, J gene, CDR3 DNA, CDR3 protein. The D gene is left open where the match is weak. Clone size is stated in some rows and not others, as once, few, many or a class when expanded.

NA	TRBV5-1	NA	TRBJ1-3	TGCGCCAGCAGCTTACCAGGGGACGGAAACACCATATATTTT	CASSLPGDGNTIYF
NA	TRBV27	few	TRBJ1-1	TGTGCCAGCCGGGGGAACACTGAAGCTTTCTTT	CASRGNTEAFF
NA	TRBV6-2/TRBV6-3	NA	TRBJ1-1	TGTGCCAGCAGTTACCCTTATGAAGCTTTCTTT	CASSYPYEAFF
TRBD2	TRBV12-3/TRBV12-4	NA	TRBJ2-7	TGTGCCAGCAGTTTAGGAGCGGGAGGCTACGAGCAGTACTTC	CASSLGAGGYEQYF
NA	TRBV29-1	NA	TRBJ1-5	TGCAGCGTTGCCGGGGGAAGCAATCAGCCCCAGCATTTT	CSVAGGSNQPQHF
NA	TRBV5-8	NA	TRBJ1-2	TGTGCCAGCAGCTTGAACCGCGGCTACACCTTC	CASSLNRGYTF
TRBD1	TRBV29-1	NA	TRBJ2-4	TGCAGCGTGGATACAGGGGGTTCCAAAAACATTCAGTACTTC	CSVDTGGSKNIQYF
TRBD1	TRBV13	NA	TRBJ2-7	TGTGCCAGCAGTTGGGCCCCCGGGACAGGGAGGTACGAGCAGTACTTC	CASSWAPGTGRYEQYF
TRBD2	TRBV7-2	many	TRBJ2-3	TGTGCCAGCAGCTTGCAGCGGGGCTCCACAGATACGCAGTATTTT	CASSLQRGSTDTQYF
NA	TRBV5-1	NA	TRBJ2-7	TGCGCCAGCAGCTTGGGGACTGATCCCTACGAGCAGTACTTC	CASSLGTDPYEQYF
TRBD2	TRBV6-1	few	TRBJ2-1	TGTGCCAGCAGTGAAGCGTTTGCGGGGGGAGAGGGGGAGTTCTTC	CASSEAFAGGEGEFF
NA	TRBV28	few	TRBJ2-2	TGTGCCAGCAGTTTTCCGGGAACGGGGGAGCTGTTTTTT	CASSFPGTGELFF
NA	TRBV28	NA	TRBJ1-4	TGTGCCAGCAGGGTTGACCGCGACAGTGCCCAGAATGAAAAACTGTTTTTT	CASRVDRDSAQNEKLFF
TRBD1	TRBV19	few	TRBJ1-1	TGTGCCAGTAGTGCCGGGACAGGGGGCGTGAACACTGAAGCTTTCTTT	CASSAGTGGVNTEAFF
NA	TRBV6-6	NA	TRBJ2-3	TGTGCCAGCAGTTACCCGCTAGACCCGTTTGGTACGCAGTATTTT	CASSYPLDPFGTQYF